These 32 T cell receptor beta chains originate from one sample sequenced in a study of T cells in Graves' hyperthyroidism and ophthalmopathy. RNA transcripts yielded amplified TCR beta CDR3 regions. The HTBI primer set was used in a first-round RT-PCR of the TCR CDR3. TCRdb reanalysed the multiplex PCR reads using MiXCR and keeps one entry per CDR3 protein. The data contain about 680,000 distinct CDR3 sequences, 30% to 40% of them singletons. Specimen: blood. Receptors were obtained from a woman aged 40 to 50 with Graves' hyperthyroidism.

This clonotype was found many times. The gene calls are TRBV7-8 and TRBJ2-7, with D unresolved. The germline gives CDR1 SGHVS, CDR2 FQNEAQ. V gave up 1 base and J gave up 3 bases, with 7 bases separating them. CDR3 length: 13 amino acids. The CDR3 DNA is TGTGCCAGCAGCTTAGGGGCAGACTACGAGCAGTACTTC. Translated: CASSLGADYEQYF.

The chain joins TRBV15 to TRBJ2-2, with 8 bases fitting TRBD2. This CDR3 has 19 amino acids. Germline V gene lookup returns CDR1 LNHNV and CDR2 YYDKDF (reference sequence). The trim removed 3 bases at V and 1 base at J, leaving 13 bases unmatched. In DNA, the CDR3 is TGTGCCACCAGCAGTCAGACTAGCGTTGATCCTCTGAACACCGGGGAGCTGTTTTTT. This codes for CATSSQTSVDPLNTGELFF.

J is TRBJ1-5 and V is TRBV18; D unclear. This CDR3 region has 14 residues. Trimming took 0 bases from V and 7 from J, leaving 10 bases between them. CDR1 and CDR2 (germline): KGHSH, LQKENI. In DNA form, the CDR3 reads TGTGCCAGCTCACCACCGGGAGGCAGGCAGCCCCAGCATTTT. Amino acids: CASSPPGGRQPQHF.

As for this clonotype: A much bigger clone sits one base away, suggesting this may be a read error. V usage is TRBV4-2 and J usage is TRBJ1-2; D gene unclear. This CDR3 has 11 residues. Germline loops: CDR1 LGHNA, CDR2 YNFKEQ. Written as DNA, the CDR3 is TGTGCCAGCAGCCAAGAAGGCAGACCTGCCTTC. It is translated as CASSQEGRPAF.

The table lists this clonotype with a few counts. CDR3 DNA: TGTGCCAGCAGCCAAGAAGGGGCGGGCCGTAATCAGCCCCAGCATTTT. It is translated as CASSQEGAGRNQPQHF. The J gene is TRBJ1-5, the V gene TRBV12-3 or TRBV12-4, with a weak D call TRBD1 (5 bases). The CDR3 is 16 residues long. V lost 6 bases, J lost 4 bases, and 19 bases lay in between.

Concerning this clonotype itself: Since a much larger clone is just one base distant, this may be a read error. The chain uses TRBV7-9 and TRBJ2-7, with 7 bases aligning to TRBD1. Germline CDR1 SEHNR, CDR2 FQNEAQ (reference sequence). The CDR3 is made up of 15 amino acids. V shed 4 bases and J 2 bases; nucleotides not matched to a gene: 8. For the CDR3, the DNA is TGTGCCAGCAGCTCCTGGACAGGTCCTACCTACGAGCAGTACTTC. It codes for CASSSWTGPTYEQYF.

The rearrangement links TRBV4-3 to TRBJ1-1; unclear D gene. The germline CDR1 and CDR2 sequences are LGHNA and YSLEER. The CDR3 length is 14 residues. Trimming stripped 0 bases from V and 11 bases from J, with 16 bases between. CDR3 in DNA: TGCGCCAGCAGCCAAGATTCGAAGCTACGGCGGGCTTTCTTT. Translation: CASSQDSKLRRAFF.

The V and J genes are TRBV25-1 and TRBJ1-2; 7 positions agree with TRBD1. The CDR3 extends over 14 amino acids. Germline V gene lookup returns CDR1 MGHDK and CDR2 SYGVNS. Losses at the gene ends were 5 bases for V and 3 bases for J; bases not matched to a gene: 6. CDR3 sequence (DNA): TGTGCCAGCAGTCCGGGGGACAGAGACTATGGCTACACCTTC. This gives the protein CASSPGDRDYGYTF.

Comments on this clonotype: This may stem from a read error, because a much larger clone lies one nucleotide away. The rearrangement uses TRBV3-1 and TRBJ2-5, with no clear D. The germline V gene encodes CDR1 LGHDT and CDR2 YNNKEL (reference sequence). Trimming removed 8 bases from V and 3 bases from J, with 10 bases in between. There are 12 residues in the CDR3. The CDR3 spells CASDTSKETQYF. In DNA form, the CDR3 reads TGTGCCAGCGACACGTCGAAAGAGACCCAGTACTTC.

This clonotype was seen more than once but under ten times. In nucleotides, the CDR3 is TGTGCCAGCAGCTTAGCTGCTGGTGGCCACGAGCAGTACTTC. This codes for CASSLAAGGHEQYF. The gene calls are TRBV7-8 and TRBJ2-7; D remains ambiguous. The CDR3 sequence is 14 residues long. V dropped 0 bases and J dropped 5 bases, with 11 bases sitting between them. Germline V gene sequence: CDR1 SGHVS, CDR2 FQNEAQ.

The chain uses TRBV25-1 and TRBJ1-1; D call uncertain. From germline, CDR1 is MGHDK and CDR2 SYGVNS. Trimming left V 5 bases short and J 2 bases short, with 12 bases between. This CDR3 comprises 14 residues. CDR3 protein: CASSRYSGNTEAFF. CDR3 coding DNA: TGTGCCAGCAGTCGATACTCGGGTAACACTGAAGCTTTCTTT.

Turning to this clonotype: This sequence may be a read error, since a much larger clone differs from it by one base. J is TRBJ2-2 and V is TRBV5-1, with 8 positions matching TRBD1. Germline V gene data show CDR1 as SGHRS and CDR2 as YFSETQ. The CDR3 contains 13 residues. The CDR3 loop reads CAGRTDRAGELFF. CDR3 sequence (DNA): TGCGCCGGCAGGACGGACAGGGCCGGGGAGCTGTTTTTT.

This clonotype was found a few times. This chain links TRBV2 with TRBJ1-1; D perhaps matches TRBD1 (6 bases). The ends were cut back, 5 bases at V and 11 bases at J, with 18 bases in the middle. Germline V gene data show CDR1 as SNHLY and CDR2 as FYNNEI. The CDR3 runs 13 residues. This CDR3 is CASSFSTGQTAFF. The CDR3 DNA reads as TGTGCCAGCAGTTTTTCAACGGGACAAACGGCTTTCTTT.

J is TRBJ1-1 and V is TRBV29-1; unclear D gene. The CDR3 length is 10 residues. Trimming shortened V by 6 bases and J by 6 bases, and 8 bases separated the two germline ends. From germline, CDR1 is SQVTM and CDR2 ANQGSEA. CDR3 region: CSVAVPEAFF. The CDR3 DNA follows: TGCAGCGTGGCAGTCCCTGAAGCTTTCTTT.

In DNA, the CDR3 is TGTGCTAGTGGTTTGGGCAGCTCTGAAGCTTTCTTT. Encoded protein: CASGLGSSEAFF. The chain links TRBV12-5 to TRBJ1-1; no clear D. This CDR3 has 12 amino acids. The V end lost 1 base, the J end lost 6 bases, and 6 bases lay between the germline ends. CDR1 is LGHNT and CDR2 is FRNRAP in the germline V gene. Complete variable domain (other parts from reference TRBV12-5 and TRBJ1-1): DARVTQTPRHKVTEMGQEVTMRCQPILGHNTVFWYRQTMMQGLELLAYFRNRAPLDDSGMPKDRFSAEMPDATLATLKIQPSEPRDSAVYFCASGLGSSEAFFGQGTRLTVV.

A remark on this clonotype: This could be a read error, since a much larger clone is one nucleotide away. The chain employs TRBV10-3 and TRBJ2-5, with 9 bases aligning to TRBD2. The CDR3 is 15 residues long. Per germline, CDR1 ENHRY and CDR2 SYGVKD. The CDR3 DNA reads as TGTGCCATCAGTGGGAAGCGGGAGGCAGGGGAGATCCAGTACTTC. This gives the protein CAISGKREAGEIQYF.

J is TRBJ1-1 and V is TRBV19; 7 bases align to TRBD1. The CDR3 is made up of 17 amino acids. The trim removed 4 bases at V and 2 bases at J, leaving 13 bases unmatched. CDR1 and CDR2 from the germline V gene are LNHDA and SQIVND (reference sequence). The CDR3 loop is CASSKGAFAGENTEAFF. CDR3 bases: TGTGCCAGTAGTAAGGGGGCCTTCGCCGGAGAAAACACTGAAGCTTTCTTT.

This clonotype was counted at least ten times. The chain has TRBV5-6 and TRBJ1-5; TRBD1 is a possible D gene (6 bases). Trimming pared 4 bases from V and 1 base from J, leaving 15 bases between. Looked up from germline, CDR1 is SGHDT and CDR2 is YYEEEE. CDR3 length equals 16 residues. The CDR3 spells CASSQGGGQSNQPQHF. CDR3 coding DNA: TGTGCCAGCAGCCAAGGAGGGGGGCAGAGCAATCAGCCCCAGCATTTT.

This clonotype was detected once. The rearrangement joins TRBV12-3 or TRBV12-4 to TRBJ2-7; possible D gene TRBD2, 6 bases. Deletions cut 5 bases from V and 3 bases from J, with 14 bases between. The CDR3 consists of 14 residues. CDR3 region: CASSGGVRFYEQYF. CDR3 nucleotide sequence: TGTGCCAGCAGTGGCGGGGTTCGATTCTACGAGCAGTACTTC.

The chain uses TRBV27 and TRBJ1-2; 7 bases are shared with TRBD1. CDR3 length equals 16 residues. The V gene's germline CDR1 is MNHEY and CDR2 SMNVEV (reference sequence). With V trimmed by 7 bases and J by 5 bases, 16 bases remained unmatched. The CDR3 sequence is CASTSFISGGEYGYTF. The CDR3 nucleotides are TGTGCCAGCACGAGCTTTATCTCAGGGGGAGAATATGGCTACACCTTC.

V gene TRBV6-5 combines with J gene TRBJ1-1, with 7 bases fitting TRBD1. The CDR3 is 12 amino acids. V shed 2 bases and J 11 bases; nucleotides not matched to a gene: 5. CDR1 and CDR2 from the germline V gene are MNHEY and SVGAGI. CDR3 residues: CASSYRGRDAFF. CDR3 bases: TGTGCCAGCAGTTACAGGGGGCGCGACGCTTTCTTT.

This clonotype showed up many times. The chain carries TRBV11-3 and TRBJ2-5; TRBD1 is a possible D gene (6 bases). The CDR3 is 10 residues long. V was pared by 5 bases and J by 11 bases, with 9 bases between. The germline V gene has CDR1 SGHNT and CDR2 YENEEA. CDR3 residues: CASSVGTQYF. The CDR3 nucleotides are TGTGCCAGCAGCGTCGGGACACAGTACTTC.

The chain uses TRBV25-1 and TRBJ2-5; no definite D call. Trimming pared 3 bases from V and 5 bases from J, leaving 16 bases between. This CDR3 comprises 15 residues. Germline V gives CDR1 MGHDK, CDR2 SYGVNS. The CDR3: CASSDNLRGTETQYF. As DNA, the CDR3 is TGTGCCAGCAGTGACAACCTACGCGGAACGGAGACCCAGTACTTC.

This clonotype was counted many times. V and J are TRBV7-9 and TRBJ2-7, with a tentative D call TRBD2 (5 bases). V dropped 6 bases and J dropped 0 bases, with 15 bases sitting between them. The CDR3 is 15 amino acids. Germline V gene sequence: CDR1 SEHNR, CDR2 FQNEAQ (reference sequence). The CDR3 loop reads CASSTFREPSYEQYF. The CDR3 region has the DNA TGTGCCAGCAGTACCTTCCGGGAACCCTCCTACGAGCAGTACTTC.

The genes are TRBV10-1 and TRBJ2-2; D gene unclear. Trimming removed 4 bases from V and 6 bases from J, with 9 bases in between. This CDR3 region has 13 residues. Germline loops: CDR1 WNHNN, CDR2 SYGVQD (reference sequence). The CDR3 region has the DNA TGCGCCAGCAGTGCATCTTCGTCCGGGGAGCTGTTTTTT. It encodes CASSASSSGELFF.

The genes are TRBV10-3 and TRBJ2-5, with 7 bases that match TRBD1. This CDR3 has 15 amino acids. From germline, CDR1 is ENHRY and CDR2 SYGVKD. Trimming at V came to 3 bases and at J to 9 bases, leaving 13 bases not matched to a gene. CDR3 DNA sequence: TGTGCCATCAGTGATCAGGGGGTCGTGAGGGAGCCCCAGTACTTC. Residues: CAISDQGVVREPQYF.

This clonotype was counted at least ten times. This chain joins TRBV20-1 and TRBJ1-2; unclear D gene. Trimming took off 2 bases at V and 12 bases at J, with 10 bases between the two ends. The CDR3 extends over 10 amino acids. The V gene's germline CDR1 is DFQATT and CDR2 SNEGSKA (reference sequence). The CDR3 nucleotides read TGCAGTGCTAGACCGGCTCTTAACACCTTC. This codes for CSARPALNTF.

The V gene is TRBV7-8, the J gene TRBJ2-5; TRBD2 matches at 14 bases. Unmatched junction bases numbered 2, after V lost 4 bases and J lost 1 base. This CDR3 contains 16 residues. The germline V gene encodes CDR1 SGHVS and CDR2 FQNEAQ. DNA of the CDR3: TGTGCCAGCAGCTACGGGACTAGCGGGGGCCAAGAGACCCAGTACTTC. Translated, it gives CASSYGTSGGQETQYF.

The chain has TRBV10-3 and TRBJ1-2, with D tentatively TRBD1 (5 bases). This CDR3 has 13 residues. The germline CDR1 and CDR2 sequences are ENHRY and SYGVKD. The V end was cut by 0 bases, the J end by 9 bases, with 11 bases between. CDR3 in amino acids: CAISESGGISYTF. The DNA for the CDR3 is TGTGCCATCAGTGAGTCTGGGGGGATTAGCTACACCTTC.

The chain recombines TRBV6-5 with TRBJ2-6; the D gene is possibly TRBD1 (5 bases). Deletions cut 6 bases from V and 4 bases from J, with 10 bases between. Per the germline V gene, CDR1 is MNHEY and CDR2 is SVGAGI. The CDR3 loop spans 14 amino acids. CDR3 bases: TGTGCCAGCAGGCTACGGACAGGGGCCAACGTCCTGACTTTC. This encodes CASRLRTGANVLTF.

At least ten counts were recorded for this clonotype. V is TRBV10-3 and J is TRBJ1-2; 12 bases map to TRBD1. The CDR3 consists of 15 residues. Germline V CDR1 and CDR2: ENHRY, SYGVKD. Trimming removed 5 bases from V and 7 bases from J; junction bases left unmatched: 8. The CDR3, as DNA: TGTGCCATCAGTACTCGGGACAGGGGGCTTCGTGGCTACACCTTC. Its protein is CAISTRDRGLRGYTF.

This clonotype has just one count. A far larger clone is a single base away, which makes a read error likely. This chain uses TRBV9 with TRBJ1-2; no definite D call. Trimming took off 4 bases at V and 5 bases at J, with 9 bases between the two ends. This CDR3 spans 12 amino acids. Per the germline V gene, CDR1 is SGDLS and CDR2 is YYNGEE. The CDR3 nucleotides are TGTGCCAGCAGCCCGGACGAATATGGCTACACCTTC. It yields the protein CASSPDEYGYTF.